Included here is one TCR beta chain sequence, with context. The entry originates in a study of T cells in localized non-small cell lung cancer. Sequenced by immunoSEQ multiplex PCR; TCRdb stores in-frame clones only, minus some. The sample contains about 52,000 clones, roughly 80% of which appear only once. The germline V and J ends were trimmed by 8 bases and 0 bases, with 13 bases remaining between them. CDR1 is MNHEY, CDR2 SMNVEV, per germline (reference sequence). The CDR3 is made up of 14 amino acids. This clonotype was obtained from a woman aged 40 to 75 with stage II lung adenocarcinoma. This material consisted of PBMCs, taken before any cancer treatment. The rearrangement uses TRBV27 and TRBJ1-1; no clear D. CDR3 sequence reads: CASRYQALNTEAFF. The CDR3 DNA is TGTGCCAGCCGATACCAGGCCCTGAACACTGAAGCTTTCTTT.